The rows below give T cell receptor beta chains drawn from one sample of a study of T-cell reconstitution after alpha-beta-depleted transplantation in children. From the PCR reads, TCRdb called clonotypes with MiXCR, one entry per CDR3 protein. The top ten hold about 41% of the sample, which has about 340,000 distinct CDR3 sequences, under 20% seen once. Here the sequenced sample was PBMCs, mostly from graft donor cells, taken 360 days after TCRalphabeta/CD19-depleted stem cell transplant. These receptors came from a male patient between 2 and 10 years old who had a stem cell transplant for acute lymphoblastic leukemia, so the T cells may come from the graft donor. Each CDR3 is given with its conserved first and last residue. The D gene is left open where the match is weak. Rows give clone size only sometimes, using once, few, many, or a class for an expanded clone.

j_call	d_call	clone_size	v_call	cdr3_aa	cdr3_nt
TRBJ2-5	TRBD2	few	TRBV5-1	CASSLAPSGNQETQYF	TGCGCCAGCAGCTTGGCCCCTAGCGGAAACCAAGAGACCCAGTACTTC
TRBJ2-7	.	few	TRBV20-1	CSAQTPATYEQYF	TGCAGTGCGCAAACTCCCGCCACCTACGAGCAGTACTTC
TRBJ2-1	.	.	TRBV2	CASCPWRDGRNEQFF	TGTGCCAGCTGCCCTTGGCGGGATGGCCGAAATGAGCAGTTCTTC
TRBJ2-1	TRBD2	few	TRBV28	CASSSGLAERSYNEQFF	TGTGCCAGCAGTTCCGGACTAGCGGAGCGATCCTACAATGAGCAGTTCTTC
TRBJ2-1	TRBD1	few	TRBV18	CASSPDRGISYNEQFF	TGTGCCAGCTCACCGGACAGGGGTATCTCCTACAATGAGCAGTTCTTC
TRBJ1-1	.	few	TRBV10-3	CAISESPGRTEAFF	TGTGCCATCAGTGAGTCGCCGGGGCGTACTGAAGCTTTCTTT
TRBJ2-2	.	few	TRBV7-6	CASGLWESPGIGELFF	TGTGCCAGCGGATTATGGGAATCCCCAGGCATCGGGGAGCTGTTTTTT
TRBJ2-7	TRBD1	.	TRBV4-1	CASSTRQGVDEQYF	TGCGCCAGCAGCACACGACAGGGGGTAGACGAGCAGTACTTC
TRBJ1-1	.	.	TRBV15	CATSRVAELNTEAFF	TGTGCCACCAGCAGAGTAGCGGAATTAAACACTGAAGCTTTCTTT
TRBJ2-1	TRBD2	many	TRBV5-4	CASSLGLAKTNEQFF	TGTGCCAGCAGCTTGGGACTAGCCAAAACCAATGAGCAGTTCTTC
TRBJ2-7	TRBD2	many	TRBV12-3/TRBV12-4	CASSLGLAYHEQYF	TGTGCCAGCAGCCTCGGACTAGCTTACCACGAGCAGTACTTC
TRBJ1-2	.	.	TRBV4-1	CASSQGMGGPDGYTF	TGCGCCAGCAGCCAAGGGATGGGGGGGCCGGATGGCTACACCTTC
TRBJ2-6	TRBD1	.	TRBV4-2	CASSAWTGRSTGANVLTF	TGTGCCAGCAGCGCCTGGACAGGGCGGAGTACTGGGGCCAACGTCCTGACTTTC
TRBJ2-2	.	many	TRBV9	CASSVWPKGTGELFF	TGTGCCAGCAGCGTATGGCCTAAAGGCACCGGGGAGCTGTTTTTT
TRBJ2-7	.	few	TRBV9	CASSRRDGFYEQYF	TGTGCCAGCAGTCGCCGGGACGGATTCTACGAGCAGTACTTC
TRBJ2-1	.	few	TRBV10-2	CASSESIPWDLVNNEQFF	TGCGCCAGCAGTGAGTCGATCCCCTGGGACCTGGTGAACAATGAGCAGTTCTTC
TRBJ2-7	.	few	TRBV4-3	CASIPSGSQWAYEQYF	TGCGCCAGCATACCCTCAGGCAGTCAGTGGGCCTACGAGCAGTACTTC
TRBJ2-7	TRBD1	.	TRBV6-2/TRBV6-3	CASSYHRDSPYEQYF	TGTGCCAGCAGTTACCACCGGGACAGTCCCTACGAGCAGTACTTC
TRBJ1-1	.	many	TRBV6-5	CASSYQLSGGMNTEAFF	TGTGCCAGCAGTTACCAATTATCGGGGGGTATGAACACTGAAGCTTTCTTT
TRBJ2-7	.	.	TRBV7-2	CASSARLGVEQYF	TGTGCCAGCAGCGCGAGACTAGGGGTCGAGCAGTACTTC
TRBJ2-7	TRBD1	.	TRBV6-6	CASTRDRIYEQYF	TGTGCCAGCACCAGGGACAGGATCTACGAGCAGTACTTC
TRBJ2-5	.	.	TRBV2	CARSGDDGETQYF	TGTGCCAGATCAGGGGATGACGGAGAGACCCAGTACTTC
TRBJ1-5	.	.	TRBV12-3/TRBV12-4	CARSSPPRSGSSQGNQPQHF	TGTGCCAGAAGTTCTCCTCCCCGATCAGGGAGCTCCCAGGGCAATCAGCCCCAGCATTTT
TRBJ2-1	TRBD2	.	TRBV3-1	CASSQVPLAGFYNEQFF	TGTGCCAGCAGCCAAGTGCCACTAGCGGGGTTCTACAATGAGCAGTTCTTC
TRBJ2-1	.	.	TRBV12-3/TRBV12-4	CASSLAIQAYNEQFF	TGTGCCAGCAGTTTAGCAATTCAGGCTTACAATGAGCAGTTCTTC
TRBJ1-5	.	few	TRBV28	CASRLPGPGSQHF	TGTGCCAGCAGACTACCGGGGCCGGGTTCCCAGCATTTT
TRBJ2-3	.	.	TRBV7-3	CASSPGLPPTDTQYF	TGTGCCAGCAGCCCCGGGCTCCCCCCCACAGATACGCAGTATTTT
TRBJ2-1	TRBD2	.	TRBV4-2	CASSQDSGGTSGKKTYNEQFF	TGTGCCAGCAGCCAAGACTCGGGAGGGACTAGCGGGAAGAAGACCTACAATGAGCAGTTCTTC
TRBJ2-7	.	.	TRBV3-1	CTSSPGAAPPSSLYEQYF	TGTACCAGCAGTCCCGGAGCGGCTCCTCCATCCTCACTTTACGAGCAGTACTTC
TRBJ2-7	.	.	TRBV7-2	CASSFVGTAYEQYF	TGTGCCAGCAGCTTCGTGGGGACCGCCTACGAGCAGTACTTC
TRBJ2-4	TRBD2	few	TRBV5-6	CASSLHLAEPGLAKNIQYF	TGTGCCAGCAGCTTGCACCTAGCGGAACCGGGACTAGCCAAAAACATTCAGTACTTC
TRBJ1-6	TRBD1	.	TRBV25-1	CASRPTGAIGISPLHF	TGTGCCAGCAGACCGACAGGGGCGATAGGAATTTCACCCCTCCACTTT
TRBJ2-5	TRBD2	.	TRBV29-1	CSVERTGTSGIRWETQYF	TGCAGCGTTGAGAGGACCGGGACTAGCGGGATTAGATGGGAGACCCAGTACTTC
TRBJ2-5	TRBD2	.	TRBV2	CASSVAGVGETQYF	TGTGCTTCTTCCGTAGCGGGAGTTGGAGAGACCCAGTACTTC
TRBJ2-1	.	.	TRBV15	CATSRLAIPDNEQFF	TGTGCCACCAGCAGACTAGCGATACCAGACAATGAGCAGTTCTTC
TRBJ2-2	.	.	TRBV7-2	CASSFEGAGELFF	TGTGCCAGCAGCTTTGAGGGTGCCGGGGAGCTGTTTTTT
TRBJ2-2	.	.	TRBV19	CASSSRRGGELFF	TGTGCCAGTAGTTCTCGACGGGGCGGGGAGCTGTTTTTT
TRBJ2-6	TRBD1	few	TRBV12-3/TRBV12-4	CASSSTLEGQGNTGANVLTF	TGTGCCAGCAGTTCTACCCTTGAGGGACAGGGGAACACTGGGGCCAACGTCCTGACTTTC
TRBJ1-2	.	.	TRBV4-1	CASSPLGGDYGYTF	TGCGCCAGCAGCCCCCTGGGAGGAGACTATGGCTACACCTTC
TRBJ2-7	TRBD1	many	TRBV4-3	CASSQDAGTGYYEQYF	TGCGCCAGCAGCCAAGATGCCGGGACAGGGTACTACGAGCAGTACTTC
TRBJ2-1	TRBD2	.	TRBV12-3/TRBV12-4	CASLGGSSYNEQFF	TGTGCCAGTCTCGGCGGGAGCTCCTACAATGAGCAGTTCTTC
TRBJ2-2	.	few	TRBV25-1	CASSERGYTGELFF	TGTGCCAGCAGTGAAAGAGGGTACACCGGGGAGCTGTTTTTT
TRBJ2-1	TRBD2	.	TRBV5-1	CASSEPLGLGGYYNEQFF	TGCGCCAGCAGCGAGCCTCTGGGCCTGGGAGGGTACTACAATGAGCAGTTCTTC
TRBJ2-2	TRBD2	few	TRBV9	CASSPTGTRATGELFF	TGTGCCAGCAGCCCGACTGGGACTAGAGCCACCGGGGAGCTGTTTTTT
TRBJ1-5	.	few	TRBV28	CASSFRGGGNQPQHF	TGTGCCAGCAGCTTCAGGGGTGGAGGCAATCAGCCCCAGCATTTT
TRBJ2-4	TRBD2	.	TRBV4-1	CASSQGTSGSKYPQYF	TGCGCCAGCAGCCAAGGGACTAGCGGGAGTAAATACCCCCAGTACTTC
TRBJ2-2	TRBD1	.	TRBV3-1	CASSQAGTGRTGELFF	TGTGCCAGCAGCCAGGCCGGGACAGGAAGAACCGGGGAGCTGTTTTTT
TRBJ2-3	.	many	TRBV28	CASSLGKITQYF	TGTGCCAGCAGTTTAGGGAAAATTACGCAGTATTTT
TRBJ2-5	TRBD2	.	TRBV28	CASSQSGRFRPETQYF	TGTGCCAGCAGCCAAAGCGGGAGGTTCCGGCCAGAGACCCAGTACTTC
TRBJ2-3	TRBD1	.	TRBV10-3	CAISESKRQGTDTQYF	TGTGCCATCAGTGAGTCGAAAAGACAGGGGACGGATACGCAGTATTTT